This TCR beta chain is drawn from a study of cytotoxic CD8 clonotypes in ibrutinib-treated CLL. Study in general: Among patients, around 25 responded partially and 2 completely; approximately 15 then stayed remitted and around 12 progressed after median around 70 months. Study conclusions and caveats: Public clonotypes occurred uncommonly; on treatment, they contracted or remained stable.

This clone has only a few counts. Its antigen is as yet unknown. Germline V gene lookup returns CDR1 SQVTM and CDR2 ANQGSEA. The CDR3 totals 14 residues. With 1 base removed from V and 3 bases from J, the gap between germline ends came to 12 bases. Sequencing sought depths of 1 in 200,000 to 1 in 1 million T cells. This table comes from immunoSEQ multiplex PCR, and its TCRdb copy is limited to in-frame clones, with some not included. The top ten hold roughly 6% of the sample, which has 300,000 or so clones, 67% seen once. The chain links TRBV29-1 to TRBJ1-2; D is uncertain. This TCR came from a human donor with chronic lymphocytic leukemia. The source was PBMCs, collected after 36 months of ibrutinib treatment. CDR3 coding DNA: TGCAGCGTTGAAGTCCAGGCCCGGGACTATGGCTACACCTTC. Amino acids: CSVEVQARDYGYTF.